A selection of T cell receptor beta chains follows, all from one sample in a study of human T cells and chemical hapten exposure. TCRdb re-called the RACE reads through MiXCR, storing one row per CDR3 protein. In the table there are around 340,000 distinct CDR3 sequences, around 7% of which are singletons. The sequencing here drew on whole blood, taken in connection with sensitization to the hapten diphenylcyclopropenone (DPC). The receptors come from a woman under 30 with alopecia areata. Some clones in this sample may be carry-over from other donors' samples. CDR3s include the opening cysteine and the closing phenylalanine or tryptophan. A D gene is named only where the DNA matches it firmly. Part of the rows lack a size; the others show once, few, many or a class for expanded clones.

TRBJ1-1 - - TRBV6-6 CASSFGSWEYTEAFF TGTGCCAGCAGTTTTGGAAGTTGGGAGTACACTGAAGCTTTCTTT
TRBJ1-4 few - TRBV27 CASSSVPNEKLFF TGTGCCAGCAGTTCGGTCCCTAATGAAAAACTGTTTTTT
TRBJ1-6 - - TRBV10-3 CAISQGLIDSPLHF TGTGCCATCAGCCAGGGCCTGATCGATTCACCCCTCCACTTT
TRBJ2-7 many - TRBV9 CASSGSDVSYEQYF TGTGCCAGCAGCGGATCCGACGTATCCTACGAGCAGTACTTC
TRBJ1-1 few - TRBV5-5 CASKQMNTEAFF TGTGCCAGCAAACAGATGAACACTGAAGCTTTCTTT
TRBJ2-1 few - TRBV6-2/TRBV6-3 CASSSLELTEQFF TGTGCCAGCAGTTCCCTCGAGTTGACTGAGCAGTTCTTC
TRBJ2-3 many - TRBV7-2 CASSLPRDTQYF TGTGCCAGCAGCTTACCCAGAGATACGCAGTATTTT
TRBJ2-7 many TRBD2 TRBV4-2 CASSLSGGAGYEQYF TGTGCCAGCAGCCTTAGCGGGGGGGCGGGGTACGAGCAGTACTTC
TRBJ2-3 many - TRBV7-9 CASSLGTLGISTDTQYF TGTGCCAGCAGCTTAGGCACCCTAGGCATTAGCACAGATACGCAGTATTTT
TRBJ2-3 - TRBD2 TRBV4-2 CASSLIAGGLADTQYF TGTGCCAGCAGCCTTATAGCGGGGGGGCTAGCAGATACGCAGTATTTT
TRBJ1-4 few TRBD1 TRBV7-7 CASSPRGTGFRANEKLFF TGTGCTAGCAGCCCCCGCGGGACAGGTTTTCGCGCTAATGAAAAACTGTTTTTT
TRBJ2-7 many TRBD1 TRBV4-3 CASSQDRTGAYEQYF TGCGCCAGCAGCCAAGATCGCACAGGGGCCTACGAGCAGTACTTC
TRBJ1-1 few - TRBV7-2 CASSLQGFDEAFF TGTGCCAGCAGCTTACAGGGGTTTGATGAAGCTTTCTTT
TRBJ2-3 many TRBD2 TRBV6-1 CASSEVAGSTDTQYF TGTGCCAGCAGTGAGGTAGCGGGGTCCACAGATACGCAGTATTTT
TRBJ2-3 few - TRBV29-1 CSVPPGLAKTDTQYF TGCAGCGTCCCCCCGGGGCTAGCAAAGACAGATACGCAGTATTTT
TRBJ1-1 many TRBD1 TRBV9 CASSVVVQGQEAFF TGTGCCAGCAGCGTAGTCGTACAGGGGCAGGAAGCTTTCTTT
TRBJ1-6 many - TRBV7-9 CAAGAYNSPLHF TGTGCCGCAGGGGCCTATAATTCACCCCTCCACTTT
TRBJ2-1 - - TRBV7-9 CASSTRGPYNEQFF TGTGCCAGCAGCACCCGGGGGCCCTACAATGAGCAGTTCTTC
TRBJ2-3 - TRBD2 TRBV3-1 CASSQFLAGGTDTQYF TGTGCCAGCAGCCAATTTCTAGCGGGGGGTACAGATACGCAGTATTTT
TRBJ1-4 - - TRBV18 CASATGGDEKLFF TGTGCCAGCGCGACAGGAGGGGATGAAAAACTGTTTTTT
TRBJ2-1 many - TRBV6-2/TRBV6-3 CASSSPRWDWDNEQFF TGTGCCAGCAGCTCGCCGCGGTGGGACTGGGACAATGAGCAGTTCTTC
TRBJ1-6 many - TRBV2 CASSDSGRGNSPLHF TGTGCCAGCAGTGATAGCGGCAGGGGAAATTCACCCCTCCACTTT
TRBJ2-3 many - TRBV6-5 CASSYGTESTDTQYF TGTGCCAGCAGTTACGGGACGGAAAGCACAGATACGCAGTATTTT
TRBJ2-1 few TRBD1 TRBV7-2 CASSLPLTGLSYNEQFF TGTGCCAGCAGCTTACCCCTGACAGGGTTATCCTACAATGAGCAGTTCTTC
TRBJ2-5 many TRBD1 TRBV5-7 CASSPIPTGGQETQYF TGTGCCAGCAGCCCCATTCCGACAGGGGGCCAAGAGACCCAGTACTTC
TRBJ2-7 many - TRBV19 CASSRRLTLGKIQLHPYEQYF TGTGCCAGTAGTCGTCGTCTAACGTTGGGAAAGATACAGCTGCATCCCTACGAGCAGTACTTC
TRBJ1-5 few - TRBV7-9 CASSQTQAGQPQHF TGTGCCAGCAGCCAAACGCAGGCTGGCCAGCCCCAGCATTTT
TRBJ2-2 few - TRBV25-1 CASSGATGELFF TGTGCCAGCAGTGGGGCTACCGGGGAGCTGTTTTTT
TRBJ1-1 few - TRBV7-6 CASSFASTGPRLNTEAFF TGTGCCAGCAGCTTCGCCAGCACAGGGCCGAGACTGAACACTGAAGCTTTCTTT
TRBJ1-5 few TRBD1 TRBV27 CASSSEGQGYGPQHF TGTGCCAGCAGTTCAGAGGGACAGGGGTACGGGCCCCAGCATTTT
TRBJ2-1 - - TRBV6-5 CASSLTGDNEQFF TGTGCCAGCAGTTTGACAGGTGACAATGAGCAGTTCTTC
TRBJ1-6 many - TRBV20-1 CSGFTGPLNSPLHF TGCAGTGGGTTCACAGGGCCCTTGAATTCACCCCTCCACTTT
TRBJ2-2 - TRBD2 TRBV4-3 CASSQSASGGNTGELFF TGCGCCAGCAGCCAATCCGCTAGCGGGGGTAACACCGGGGAGCTGTTTTTT
TRBJ1-4 few TRBD1 TRBV7-9 CASSSLRDRGEKLFF TGTGCCAGCAGCTCCCTCCGGGACAGAGGTGAAAAACTGTTTTTT
TRBJ1-1 - TRBD1 TRBV2 CASSGQGMYTEAFF TGTGCCAGCAGTGGACAGGGTATGTACACTGAAGCTTTCTTT
TRBJ1-4 few - TRBV5-6 CASSLGRDEKLFF TGTGCCAGCAGCCTAGGCCGGGACGAAAAACTGTTTTTT
TRBJ2-7 many - TRBV25-1 CASSGSGAYEQYF TGTGCCAGCAGTGGTTCGGGGGCCTACGAGCAGTACTTC
TRBJ2-3 - - TRBV20-1 CSAYSGFDTDTQYF TGCAGTGCTTACAGCGGGTTCGACACAGATACGCAGTATTTT
TRBJ2-7 few - TRBV28 CASSVKTGYEQYF TGTGCCAGCAGTGTTAAGACAGGATACGAGCAGTACTTC
TRBJ2-3 many TRBD1 TRBV10-3 CASQGSSTDTQYF TGTGCATCACAGGGGTCTAGCACAGATACGCAGTATTTT
TRBJ2-7 few TRBD2 TRBV4-3 CASSQGTSGVYEQYF TGCGCCAGCAGCCAGGGGACTAGCGGGGTCTACGAGCAGTACTTC
TRBJ2-3 - - TRBV2 CASSGTKEQRLVDTQYF TGTGCCAGCAGTGGGACTAAAGAACAGAGACTAGTCGATACGCAGTATTTT
TRBJ2-5 - - TRBV2 CASNTGQRGTQYF TGTGCCAGCAACACCGGACAGCGGGGGACCCAGTACTTC
TRBJ1-6 once TRBD1 TRBV7-8 CASSGTGVNNNSPLHF TGTGCCAGCAGCGGGACAGGGGTCAACAATAATTCACCCCTCCACTTT
TRBJ2-2 many - TRBV3-1 CASSQMKPGELFF TGTGCCAGCAGCCAAATGAAACCCGGGGAGCTGTTTTTT
TRBJ1-3 many - TRBV7-2 CASSLGAGHSGNTIYF TGTGCCAGCAGCTTAGGCGCGGGGCACTCTGGAAACACCATATATTTT
TRBJ2-7 - - TRBV28 CASSPQNIYEQYF TGTGCCAGCAGCCCTCAAAACATATACGAGCAGTACTTC
TRBJ2-3 - - TRBV5-1 CASSFSSSSERYTDTQYF TGCGCCAGCAGCTTTTCAAGTTCGTCGGAACGTTACACAGATACGCAGTATTTT
TRBJ1-1 many - TRBV20-1 CSAMRIRTEAFF TGCAGTGCTATGAGGATCCGGACTGAAGCTTTCTTT